A selection of T cell receptor beta chains follows, all from one sample in a study of beta chain features in type 1 diabetes. TCRdb keeps only in-frame clones here, not all; method: immunoSEQ multiplex PCR. The sample holds under 300,000 clones, about 30% seen once. The source material was central memory CD4+ T cells from blood. Source of these receptors: a man aged 30-40 years in good health. The CDR3 runs from the conserved cysteine through the conserved F or W. The order of the fields is D gene, V gene, J gene, clone size, CDR3 protein, CDR3 DNA. The D gene is left open where the match is weak. Some rows mark clone size as missing; the rest say once, few, many or name a class of expanded clone.

d_gene: -; v_gene: TRBV28; j_gene: TRBJ2-7; abundance: few; CDR3aa: CASRSHRQDSYEQYF; CDR3nt: TGTGCCAGCAGATCTCATAGACAGGACTCCTACGAGCAGTACTTC
d_gene: -; v_gene: TRBV30; j_gene: TRBJ1-5; abundance: few; CDR3aa: CAWSVLNQPQHF; CDR3nt: TGTGCCTGGAGTGTACTAAATCAGCCCCAGCATTTT
d_gene: TRBD1; v_gene: TRBV30; j_gene: TRBJ1-6; abundance: -; CDR3aa: CAWSDGNRGYSPLHF; CDR3nt: TGTGCCTGGAGTGACGGGAACAGGGGGTATTCACCCCTCCACTTT
d_gene: TRBD1; v_gene: TRBV19; j_gene: TRBJ1-1; abundance: many; CDR3aa: CASGDRSTEAFF; CDR3nt: TGTGCCAGTGGGGACAGGAGCACTGAAGCTTTCTTT
d_gene: -; v_gene: TRBV7-8; j_gene: TRBJ2-1; abundance: -; CDR3aa: CASSYSDRYNEQFF; CDR3nt: TGTGCCAGCAGCTACTCAGACAGGTACAATGAGCAGTTCTTC
d_gene: -; v_gene: TRBV6-5; j_gene: TRBJ1-6; abundance: -; CDR3aa: CASSYSGGGHRSPLHF; CDR3nt: TGTGCCAGCAGTTACTCAGGGGGAGGGCATAGATCACCCCTCCACTTT
d_gene: TRBD1; v_gene: TRBV19; j_gene: TRBJ2-1; abundance: -; CDR3aa: CASSPTGQGNEQFF; CDR3nt: TGTGCCAGTAGTCCGACGGGACAGGGTAATGAGCAGTTCTTC
d_gene: -; v_gene: TRBV16; j_gene: TRBJ1-1; abundance: few; CDR3aa: CASSQTPGNTEAFF; CDR3nt: TGTGCCAGCAGCCAAACCCCGGGGAACACTGAAGCTTTCTTT
d_gene: -; v_gene: TRBV9; j_gene: TRBJ1-6; abundance: -; CDR3aa: CASSVKVHNSPLHF; CDR3nt: TGTGCCAGCAGCGTAAAGGTCCATAATTCACCCCTCCACTTT
d_gene: TRBD2; v_gene: TRBV28; j_gene: TRBJ2-7; abundance: few; CDR3aa: CASSLVAGPVSYEQYF; CDR3nt: TGTGCCAGCAGTCTCGTAGCGGGACCCGTCTCCTACGAGCAGTACTTC
d_gene: -; v_gene: TRBV5-1; j_gene: TRBJ2-1; abundance: few; CDR3aa: CASSLMGGMSYNEQFF; CDR3nt: TGCGCCAGCAGCTTGATGGGCGGGATGTCCTACAATGAGCAGTTCTTC
d_gene: TRBD2; v_gene: TRBV7-6; j_gene: TRBJ2-3; abundance: few; CDR3aa: CASSLTSGGSDTQYF; CDR3nt: TGTGCCAGCAGCTTGACTAGCGGGGGATCAGATACGCAGTATTTT
d_gene: -; v_gene: TRBV4-2; j_gene: TRBJ2-6; abundance: few; CDR3aa: CASSFSASGANVLTF; CDR3nt: TGTGCCAGCAGCTTTAGTGCCTCTGGGGCCAACGTCCTGACTTTC
d_gene: -; v_gene: TRBV7-2; j_gene: TRBJ2-2; abundance: few; CDR3aa: CASSLARGGGGELFF; CDR3nt: TGTGCCAGCAGCTTAGCGCGAGGAGGTGGCGGGGAGCTGTTTTTT
d_gene: TRBD1; v_gene: TRBV6-1; j_gene: TRBJ2-7; abundance: -; CDR3aa: CASLRTGRAEQYF; CDR3nt: TGTGCCAGCCTCAGGACAGGTCGGGCCGAGCAGTACTTC
d_gene: -; v_gene: TRBV14; j_gene: TRBJ2-2; abundance: few; CDR3aa: CASSQDPRANTGELFF; CDR3nt: TGTGCCAGCAGCCAAGATCCTCGCGCGAACACCGGGGAGCTGTTTTTT
d_gene: -; v_gene: TRBV29-1; j_gene: TRBJ1-1; abundance: -; CDR3aa: CSVEYRADTEAFF; CDR3nt: TGCAGCGTTGAATATCGGGCGGACACTGAAGCTTTCTTT
d_gene: -; v_gene: TRBV7-2; j_gene: TRBJ2-6; abundance: few; CDR3aa: CASSPRDSGANVLTF; CDR3nt: TGTGCCAGCAGCCCTAGGGACTCTGGGGCCAACGTCCTGACTTTC
d_gene: -; v_gene: TRBV15; j_gene: TRBJ2-1; abundance: -; CDR3aa: CATSRLAAYEQFF; CDR3nt: TGTGCCACCAGCAGACTAGCTGCCTATGAGCAGTTCTTC
d_gene: -; v_gene: TRBV30; j_gene: TRBJ1-5; abundance: few; CDR3aa: CAWSADSNQPQHF; CDR3nt: TGTGCCTGGAGTGCTGATAGCAATCAGCCCCAGCATTTT
d_gene: -; v_gene: TRBV9; j_gene: TRBJ2-3; abundance: -; CDR3aa: CASSVEPGGTDTQYF; CDR3nt: TGTGCCAGCAGCGTAGAGCCAGGGGGCACAGATACGCAGTATTTT
d_gene: -; v_gene: TRBV7-2; j_gene: TRBJ2-2; abundance: -; CDR3aa: CASSPGPSNTGELFF; CDR3nt: TGTGCCAGCAGTCCAGGGCCCTCGAACACCGGGGAGCTGTTTTTT
d_gene: -; v_gene: TRBV29-1; j_gene: TRBJ2-1; abundance: -; CDR3aa: CSVGPTYNEQFF; CDR3nt: TGCAGCGTTGGTCCAACATACAATGAGCAGTTCTTC
d_gene: -; v_gene: TRBV2; j_gene: TRBJ2-3; abundance: -; CDR3aa: CASAPAGIGTDTQYF; CDR3nt: TGTGCCAGCGCCCCGGCAGGAATAGGGACAGATACGCAGTATTTT
d_gene: -; v_gene: TRBV7-2; j_gene: TRBJ1-5; abundance: -; CDR3aa: CASSLDGSSNQPQHF; CDR3nt: TGTGCCAGCAGCTTAGACGGAAGTAGCAATCAGCCCCAGCATTTT
d_gene: TRBD1; v_gene: TRBV10-1; j_gene: TRBJ2-5; abundance: many; CDR3aa: CASSADRRSGVETQYF; CDR3nt: TGCGCCAGCAGTGCGGACAGGAGGAGTGGAGTAGAGACCCAGTACTTC
d_gene: -; v_gene: TRBV7-9; j_gene: TRBJ2-5; abundance: few; CDR3aa: CASSPVAPETQYF; CDR3nt: TGTGCCAGCAGCCCCGTAGCTCCAGAGACCCAGTACTTC
d_gene: -; v_gene: TRBV7-2; j_gene: TRBJ2-7; abundance: few; CDR3aa: CASSIGQGFYEQYF; CDR3nt: TGTGCCAGCAGCATAGGGCAGGGCTTCTACGAGCAGTACTTC
d_gene: -; v_gene: TRBV7-9; j_gene: TRBJ2-5; abundance: few; CDR3aa: CASSTHNQGLQETQYF; CDR3nt: TGTGCCAGCAGCACACACAATCAGGGGCTCCAAGAGACCCAGTACTTC
d_gene: TRBD1; v_gene: TRBV7-9; j_gene: TRBJ2-4; abundance: few; CDR3aa: CASSAGTANIQYF; CDR3nt: TGTGCCAGCAGCGCCGGGACAGCAAACATTCAGTACTTC
d_gene: -; v_gene: TRBV6-5; j_gene: TRBJ2-7; abundance: -; CDR3aa: CASRQPGGITYEQYF; CDR3nt: TGTGCCAGCAGACAACCTGGGGGCATCACCTACGAGCAGTACTTC
d_gene: -; v_gene: TRBV19; j_gene: TRBJ2-1; abundance: -; CDR3aa: CASMSSPGAYNEQFF; CDR3nt: TGTGCCAGTATGTCCTCTCCAGGGGCCTACAATGAGCAGTTCTTC
d_gene: -; v_gene: TRBV6-1; j_gene: TRBJ2-7; abundance: few; CDR3aa: CASGTELSKSYEQYF; CDR3nt: TGTGCCAGCGGAACGGAACTCTCCAAGTCCTACGAGCAGTACTTC
d_gene: -; v_gene: TRBV30; j_gene: TRBJ2-5; abundance: -; CDR3aa: CAWSGPGPRDQETQYF; CDR3nt: TGTGCCTGGAGTGGCCCGGGACCAAGAGACCAAGAGACCCAGTACTTC
d_gene: TRBD1; v_gene: TRBV5-1; j_gene: TRBJ2-2; abundance: -; CDR3aa: CASSRDSANTGELFF; CDR3nt: TGCGCCAGCAGCCGGGACAGCGCGAACACCGGGGAGCTGTTTTTT
d_gene: -; v_gene: TRBV28; j_gene: TRBJ2-7; abundance: few; CDR3aa: CASRPQTSYEQYF; CDR3nt: TGTGCCAGCAGACCCCAGACTAGCTACGAGCAGTACTTC
d_gene: -; v_gene: TRBV28; j_gene: TRBJ2-7; abundance: -; CDR3aa: CATMAGVAYEQYF; CDR3nt: TGTGCCACTATGGCAGGGGTAGCCTACGAGCAGTACTTC
d_gene: -; v_gene: TRBV7-9; j_gene: TRBJ2-3; abundance: many; CDR3aa: CASSLGTGVSTDTQYF; CDR3nt: TGTGCCAGCAGCTTAGGCACGGGTGTTAGCACAGATACGCAGTATTTT